These T cell receptor beta chains were read from a single sample in a study of shared clonotypes between healthy human individuals. Clones were sequenced by immunoSEQ multiplex PCR, and TCRdb holds only the in-frame ones, with some missing. Of approximately 2.1 million clones in the sample, roughly 93% are singletons; the top ten hold 0.39%. The specimen was naive CD4+ T cells from PBMCs. The receptors come from a man between 18 and 35 years old in good health. Some clones in this sample may be carry-over from other donors' samples. The CDR3 runs from the conserved cysteine through the conserved F or W. A D gene is named only where the DNA matches it firmly. Size is stated for part of the rows, as once, few or many counts, or as a class when the clone is expanded.

D: .; J: TRBJ2-1; V: TRBV7-9; size: few; DNA: TGTGCCAGCAGCTTAGTCCGACCCTACAATGAGCAGTTCTTC; CDR3: CASSLVRPYNEQFF
D: .; J: TRBJ2-3; V: TRBV5-5; size: .; DNA: TGTGCCAGCAATATCGCGGATCTTAATACGCAGTATTTT; CDR3: CASNIADLNTQYF
D: .; J: TRBJ2-5; V: TRBV4-1; size: .; DNA: TGCGCCAGCAGCCAAGTCCCTAGTATTGAGACCCAGTACTTC; CDR3: CASSQVPSIETQYF
D: TRBD1; J: TRBJ2-2; V: TRBV7-8; size: once; DNA: TGTGCCAGCAACCAACCGGGGGGACAGGGGGCTGGCGGGGAGCTGTTTTTT; CDR3: CASNQPGGQGAGGELFF
D: .; J: TRBJ1-1; V: TRBV5-1; size: .; DNA: TGCGCCAGCAGCTTGGTAACACGGAACACTGAAGCTTTCTTT; CDR3: CASSLVTRNTEAFF
D: .; J: TRBJ1-1; V: TRBV4-1; size: .; DNA: TGCGCCAGCAGCCATGTGGGCAGGAACACTGAAGCTTTCTTT; CDR3: CASSHVGRNTEAFF
D: .; J: TRBJ1-1; V: TRBV27; size: .; DNA: TGTGCCAGTATATCCAAATTGAACACTGAAGCTTTCTTT; CDR3: CASISKLNTEAFF
D: .; J: TRBJ1-5; V: TRBV7-8; size: .; DNA: TGTGCCAGCAGCACCCGGGACGCTCAGCCCCAGCATTTT; CDR3: CASSTRDAQPQHF
D: .; J: TRBJ2-7; V: TRBV29-1; size: .; DNA: TGCAGCGTGGGGGTAACCTCCCCCTACGAGCAGTACTTC; CDR3: CSVGVTSPYEQYF
D: .; J: TRBJ1-5; V: TRBV6-5; size: .; DNA: TGTGCCACCGCCCAAGGAGACATCAATCAGCCCCAGCATTTT; CDR3: CATAQGDINQPQHF
D: .; J: TRBJ2-6; V: TRBV30; size: .; DNA: TGTGCCTGGAGTGACTCATCTCGACTTGGGGCCAACGTCCTGACTTTC; CDR3: CAWSDSSRLGANVLTF
D: .; J: TRBJ1-1; V: TRBV7-9; size: .; DNA: TGTGCCAGCAGCGCCGAACTCGGGAGCACTGAAGCTTTCTTT; CDR3: CASSAELGSTEAFF
D: .; J: TRBJ2-2; V: TRBV7-3; size: .; DNA: TGTGCCAGCAGGAATACAGGGACCGGGGAGCTGTTTTTT; CDR3: CASRNTGTGELFF
D: .; J: TRBJ2-3; V: TRBV7-9; size: .; DNA: TGTGCCAGCAGCTTGGCCCTGATTTCTAGCACAGATACGCAGTATTTT; CDR3: CASSLALISSTDTQYF
D: .; J: TRBJ1-5; V: TRBV7-9; size: .; DNA: TGTGCCAGCAGCCTCATCGGGACACCGGATTCGCCCCAGCATTTT; CDR3: CASSLIGTPDSPQHF
D: .; J: TRBJ1-5; V: TRBV28; size: .; DNA: TGTGCCAGCAGTTTATTTCCGCAGGGAGGTCAGCCCCAGCATTTT; CDR3: CASSLFPQGGQPQHF
D: .; J: TRBJ2-1; V: TRBV29-1; size: .; DNA: TGCAGCGTAGGGACCCCCCGGACAAACAATGAGCAGTTCTTC; CDR3: CSVGTPRTNNEQFF
D: .; J: TRBJ2-1; V: TRBV6-1; size: .; DNA: TGTGCCAGCATACGACAGACCTACAATGAGCAGTTCTTC; CDR3: CASIRQTYNEQFF
D: .; J: TRBJ1-5; V: TRBV27; size: .; DNA: TGTGCCAGCAGTCCGCAGACAGGTAGCAATCAGCCCCAGCATTTT; CDR3: CASSPQTGSNQPQHF
D: .; J: TRBJ1-1; V: TRBV30; size: .; DNA: TGTGCCTGGAGCGGCTTCGCTGAGAACACTGAAGCTTTCTTT; CDR3: CAWSGFAENTEAFF
D: .; J: TRBJ2-7; V: TRBV6-5; size: .; DNA: TGTGCCAGCAGTTACTCTCTAGGGAATTTATACGAGCAGTACTTC; CDR3: CASSYSLGNLYEQYF
D: .; J: TRBJ2-7; V: TRBV7-3; size: .; DNA: TGTGCCAGCAGCCAACGGGCTTCCAACGAGCAGTACTTC; CDR3: CASSQRASNEQYF
D: .; J: TRBJ1-4; V: TRBV28; size: .; DNA: TGTGCCAGCAGTTACTCACCGGGGCCGGGGCCCGAAAAACTGTTTTTT; CDR3: CASSYSPGPGPEKLFF
D: TRBD1; J: TRBJ1-2; V: TRBV9; size: .; DNA: TGTGCCAGCAGCGACGGACAGGGGGGAGGCTACACCTTC; CDR3: CASSDGQGGGYTF
D: .; J: TRBJ2-3; V: TRBV21-1; size: .; DNA: TGTGCCAGCAATGGACGGAACACAGATACGCAGTATTTT; CDR3: CASNGRNTDTQYF
D: .; J: TRBJ1-2; V: TRBV10-3; size: few; DNA: TGTGCCATCAGTGACTCCAACTATGGCTACACCTTC; CDR3: CAISDSNYGYTF
D: .; J: TRBJ2-2; V: TRBV27; size: .; DNA: TGTGCCAGCAGTCTCCTACTAGCAGCGAACACCGGGGAGCTGTTTTTT; CDR3: CASSLLLAANTGELFF
D: TRBD2; J: TRBJ2-3; V: TRBV5-4; size: .; DNA: TGTGCCAGCAGCCCAGGGAGGGCTAGCACAGATACGCAGTATTTT; CDR3: CASSPGRASTDTQYF
D: .; J: TRBJ2-7; V: TRBV7-9; size: once; DNA: TGTGCCAGCAGCTCTCCCCAGGGTTACGAGCAGTACTTC; CDR3: CASSSPQGYEQYF
D: .; J: TRBJ2-7; V: TRBV7-6; size: .; DNA: TGTGCCAGCAGCTTAGCTAACCCCTACGAGCAGTACTTC; CDR3: CASSLANPYEQYF
D: TRBD2; J: TRBJ2-1; V: TRBV6-5; size: .; DNA: TGTGCCAGCAGTCCTAGGAGCGGGAGCTACAATGAGCAGTTCTTC; CDR3: CASSPRSGSYNEQFF
D: .; J: TRBJ2-1; V: TRBV27; size: .; DNA: TGTGCCAGCAGTTTAAGTACTATCCGGCAGTTCTTC; CDR3: CASSLSTIRQFF
D: .; J: TRBJ2-7; V: TRBV30; size: .; DNA: TGTGCCTGGACCCCCCGCCGCTCCTACGAGCAGTACTTC; CDR3: CAWTPRRSYEQYF
D: .; J: TRBJ2-1; V: TRBV29-1; size: .; DNA: TGCAGCGGGGCTTTCAGGGGAAACGGCTACAATGAGCAGTTCTTC; CDR3: CSGAFRGNGYNEQFF
D: TRBD2; J: TRBJ2-3; V: TRBV5-1; size: .; DNA: TGCGCCAGCAGCCGTACTAGCGGGAGGGCCAGCACAGATACGCAGTATTTT; CDR3: CASSRTSGRASTDTQYF
D: .; J: TRBJ2-7; V: TRBV7-2; size: .; DNA: TGTGCCAGCAGCCGAGAGGGGGTTGACGAGCAGTACTTC; CDR3: CASSREGVDEQYF
D: TRBD1; J: TRBJ2-7; V: TRBV7-9; size: .; DNA: TGTGCCAGCAGCTCTAGCCGGACAGGGGACTACGAGCAGTACTTC; CDR3: CASSSSRTGDYEQYF
D: TRBD1; J: TRBJ1-2; V: TRBV7-8; size: .; DNA: TGTGCCAGCAGCCTCGGACAGGAATTCTATGGCTACACCTTC; CDR3: CASSLGQEFYGYTF
D: .; J: TRBJ2-1; V: TRBV11-2; size: .; DNA: TGTGCCAGCAGCTTAGAGGAATTTGGGCAGTTCTTC; CDR3: CASSLEEFGQFF
D: .; J: TRBJ1-2; V: TRBV4-2; size: .; DNA: TGTGCCAGCAGCCAAGATAACGGGCGTTCAGGTTCTTTCTATGGCTACACCTTC; CDR3: CASSQDNGRSGSFYGYTF